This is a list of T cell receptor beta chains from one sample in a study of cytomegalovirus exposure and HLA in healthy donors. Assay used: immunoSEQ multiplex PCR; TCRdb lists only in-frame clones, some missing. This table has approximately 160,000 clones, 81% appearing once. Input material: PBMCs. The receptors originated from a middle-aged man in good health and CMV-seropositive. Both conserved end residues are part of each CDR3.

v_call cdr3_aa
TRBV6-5 CASSYSKSSTEAFF
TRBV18 CASSPPGQGYGYTF
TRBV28 CASSSRVTEAFF
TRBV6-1 CASSQGIQETQYF
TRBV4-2 CASSQVGLADFSSYNEQFF
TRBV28 CASSLFRAEAFF
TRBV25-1 CASSEQRWAGGIDTQYF
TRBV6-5 CASSYGQGRNTEAFF
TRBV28 CASSGDTHNEQFF
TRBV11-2 CASSRPGQNSYEQYF
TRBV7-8 CASSLVGPNGLFF
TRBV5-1 CASSLGLGGQETQYF
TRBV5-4 CASSLAERTPNTEAFF
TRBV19 CASSTLDSNTGELFF
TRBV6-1 CASSVGLAGQYEQFF
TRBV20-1 CSAREDDEQFF
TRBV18 CASSTREAETQYF
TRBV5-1 CASRGGPMNTEAFF
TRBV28 CASSLPGQGARLQHF
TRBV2 CASSDGTGPYEQYF
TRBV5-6 CASSLYAGAINIQYF
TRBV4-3 CASSQDRAGLYNEQFF
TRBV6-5 CASAGSIREKLFF
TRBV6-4 CASSDSILAGGNTGELFF
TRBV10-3 CAISESREAREAFF